The 26 T cell receptor beta chains below all came from one sample that was sequenced in a study of T cells in Graves' hyperthyroidism and ophthalmopathy. Amplification targeted TCR beta CDR3 regions from RNA transcripts. Carried out on the TCR CDR3, a first-round RT-PCR used the HTBI primer set. TCRdb redid the calling of the multiplex PCR reads with MiXCR, one entry per CDR3 protein. Of about 480,000 distinct CDR3 sequences in the sample, approximately 15% were seen once. Sequenced: blood. Receptors were obtained from a woman aged 18-30 years with Graves' hyperthyroidism.

The chain has TRBV6-1 and TRBJ2-1; D remains unclear. The CDR3 covers 13 residues. Germline V CDR1 and CDR2: MNHNS, SASEGT. Trimming took off 2 bases at V and 16 bases at J, with 18 bases between the two ends. The CDR3 DNA sequence: TGTGCCAGCAGTGAAATAACTACTAATCCGGTATTCTTC. The encoded protein is CASSEITTNPVFF.

This clonotype appeared a few times. The chain couples TRBV6-1 to TRBJ2-2; possibly TRBD2 for D (5 bases). Between the trimmed V and J ends, which lost 7 bases and 5 bases, there was a span of 11 bases. Germline V gives CDR1 MNHNS, CDR2 SASEGT. The CDR3 is made up of 13 amino acids. CDR3 nucleotides: TGTGCCAGCACCCGCGGACTTACCGGGGAGCTGTTTTTT. Translated, it gives CASTRGLTGELFF.

The table lists this clonotype with many counts. The CDR3 nucleotides are TGCAGCGTGCCGCTCTGGGGGCGCGTGTGGGGCACTGAAGCTTTCTTT. This sequence encodes CSVPLWGRVWGTEAFF. The rearrangement joins TRBV29-1 to TRBJ1-1; D may be TRBD1 (6 bases). The CDR3 sequence is 16 residues long. Trimming stripped 6 bases from V and 4 bases from J, with 24 bases between. The germline gives CDR1 SQVTM, CDR2 ANQGSEA.

This rearrangement joins TRBV30 to TRBJ2-2; D ambiguous. Trimming took off 1 base at V and 3 bases at J, with 9 bases between the two ends. From germline, CDR1 is GTSNPN and CDR2 SVGIG (reference sequence). This CDR3 comprises 14 residues. As DNA, the CDR3 is TGTGCCTGGAGTGGTGGCATTTACACCGGGGAGCTGTTTTTT. Translating gives CAWSGGIYTGELFF. Drawing the rest from reference TRBV30 and TRBJ2-2, the complete variable domain is SQTIHQWPATLVQPVGSPLSLECTVEGTSNPNLYWYRQAAGRGLQLLFYSVGIGQISSEVPQNLSASRPQDRQFILSSKKLLLSDSGFYLCAWSGGIYTGELFFGEGSRLTVL.

This clonotype turned up a few times. The V gene is TRBV20-1, the J gene TRBJ2-3, with no clear D. V was trimmed by 7 bases and J by 0 bases, leaving 8 bases between them. There are 12 residues in the CDR3. The germline V gene encodes CDR1 DFQATT and CDR2 SNEGSKA (reference sequence). As DNA, the CDR3 is TGCAGTGTACCGTCCAGCACAGATACGCAGTATTTT. This codes for CSVPSSTDTQYF.

This clonotype showed up just a few times. CDR3 coding DNA: TGTGCCTGGAGTGTAAAGTTTTGGGTAAAGGGCTACACCTTC. Protein product: CAWSVKFWVKGYTF. This rearrangement joins TRBV30 to TRBJ1-2; D uncertain. V was cut by 0 bases and J by 8 bases, with 16 bases left in between. Germline CDR1 and CDR2: GTSNPN and SVGIG (reference sequence). This CDR3 is 14 amino acids long.

The sample holds many counts of this clonotype. The chain links TRBV6-1 to TRBJ2-7, with D perhaps matching TRBD2 (6 bases). The V and J ends lost 8 bases and 3 bases respectively, with 11 bases between them. Germline values: CDR1 MNHNS, CDR2 SASEGT. The CDR3 is made up of 12 amino acids. CDR3 nucleotides: TGTGCCAGCTGGAGGGGAAACTACGAGCAGTACTTC. It specifies CASWRGNYEQYF.

This clonotype was counted between two and nine times. One base away lies a much larger clone, so this may be a sequencing read error. The limits of the CDR3 on the DNA are not certain, so only TCRdb's listed CDR3 is given. The chain carries TRBV11-3 and TRBJ2-3; the DNA was not used to check the table's D call, TRBD1. From germline, CDR1 is SGHNT and CDR2 YENEEA. The CDR3 is 14 residues long, ends included. The CDR3 reads CASSWGQGTDTRYF.

This clonotype was counted at least ten times. In DNA form, the CDR3 reads TGTGCCAGCAGCCCCATTCGGGGGTCCCCGGAGCAGTACGTC. Translation: CASSPIRGSPEQYV. V gene TRBV11-2 combines with J gene TRBJ2-7; possibly TRBD2 for D (6 bases). V dropped 5 bases and J dropped 7 bases, with 18 bases sitting between them. CDR3 length: 14 residues. Germline V lookup: CDR1 SGHAT, CDR2 FQNNGV.

At least ten counts were recorded for this clonotype. The chain couples TRBV6-1 to TRBJ1-6, with a possible D match to TRBD1 (6 bases). The V end was cut by 2 bases, the J end by 10 bases, with 18 bases between. Germline values: CDR1 MNHNS, CDR2 SASEGT. This CDR3 region has 16 residues. This CDR3 is CASSEIPGTGLSPLHF. Written as DNA, the CDR3 is TGTGCCAGCAGTGAAATTCCCGGAACAGGGCTCTCACCCCTCCACTTT.

This clonotype was found many times. V is TRBV14 and J is TRBJ1-1; 8 bases are shared with TRBD1. Trimming took 4 bases from V and 4 from J; bases not matched to a gene: 8. This CDR3 is 15 amino acids long. Germline CDR1 reads SGHDN; CDR2 reads FVKESK. In nucleotides, the CDR3 is TGTGCCAGCAGCCGGTCAGGGGGCAGGGGCACTGAAGCTTTCTTT. Translated, it gives CASSRSGGRGTEAFF.

Of note for this clonotype: This may arise from a read error, as a much more abundant clone is one base away. This chain joins TRBV7-9 and TRBJ2-7; 11 bases map to TRBD2. J lost 2 bases, V lost 5 bases, and 5 bases had no gene match. CDR3 length: 15 residues. Germline V CDR1 and CDR2: SEHNR, FQNEAQ (reference sequence). The CDR3 DNA reads as TGTGCCAGCAGCCAGACTAGCGGGAACCCCTACGAGCAGTACTTC. It is translated as CASSQTSGNPYEQYF.

This clonotype was found many times. The chain is built from TRBV20-1 and TRBJ2-1, with 13 bases lining up with TRBD2. Germline V gives CDR1 DFQATT, CDR2 SNEGSKA (reference sequence). This CDR3 comprises 14 residues. The CDR3: CSADIGLAGVAQFF. DNA for the CDR3: TGCAGCGCAGACATCGGACTAGCGGGAGTCGCGCAGTTCTTC.

This rearrangement joins TRBV4-1 to TRBJ1-1, with D perhaps matching TRBD1 (6 bases). CDR3 length: 14 amino acids. Germline V CDR1 and CDR2: MGHRA, YSYEKL. V lost 4 bases to trimming and J lost 7 bases, with 16 bases between them. CDR3 bases: TGCGCCAGCAGCCGAGTAGGGGGGCAGGATGAAGCTTTCTTT. Residues: CASSRVGGQDEAFF.

This clonotype appeared a few times. This sequence joins TRBV14 and TRBJ2-2; D possibly corresponds to TRBD1 (6 bases). This CDR3 comprises 14 residues. CDR1 SGHDN and CDR2 FVKESK come from the germline V gene. The V end was cut by 6 bases, the J end by 2 bases, with 10 bases between. The CDR3 DNA sequence: TGTGCCAGCAGAGGGACACGCAACACCGGGGAGCTGTTTTTT. It translates to CASRGTRNTGELFF.

This clonotype occurred a few times. The chain recombines TRBV25-1 with TRBJ2-7, with 9 positions matching TRBD1. This CDR3 spans 15 amino acids. The V segment lost 4 bases and the J segment 4 bases; nucleotides outside the gene matches: 8. Per germline, CDR1 MGHDK and CDR2 SYGVNS. As DNA, the CDR3 is TGTGCCAGCAGTGCGCCGGGACAGGGCCTTTACGAGCAGTACTTC. Translated: CASSAPGQGLYEQYF.

This clonotype was recorded many times. V is TRBV30 and J is TRBJ1-1; weak D call: TRBD1 (5 bases). CDR1 and CDR2 (germline): GTSNPN, SVGIG (reference sequence). The length of the CDR3 is 14 residues. V was trimmed by 4 bases and J by 6 bases, leaving 18 bases between them. CDR3 nucleotides: TGTGCCTGGACCCTGGGGGGAGGGGACGCTGAAGCTTTCTTT. The encoded protein is CAWTLGGGDAEAFF. Variable domain in full (rest from reference TRBV30 and TRBJ1-1): SQTIHQWPATLVQPVGSPLSLECTVEGTSNPNLYWYRQAAGRGLQLLFYSVGIGQISSEVPQNLSASRPQDRQFILSSKKLLLSDSGFYLCAWTLGGGDAEAFFGQGTRLTVV.

Ten or more counts support this clonotype. This chain uses TRBV6-2 or TRBV6-3 with TRBJ2-3; no firm D call. V lost 5 bases to trimming and J lost 6 bases, with 12 bases between them. Germline loops: CDR1 MNHEY, CDR2 SVGEGT. The CDR3 consists of 13 residues. In DNA form, the CDR3 reads TGTGCCAGCAGTCCCCCATCCCGGGATACGCAGTATTTT. As protein: CASSPPSRDTQYF.

This clonotype was recorded many times. The chain uses TRBV6-1 and TRBJ1-5, with D possibly TRBD1 on 5 matching bases. V was shortened by 3 bases and J by 1 base, with 13 bases between the two germline ends. Germline values: CDR1 MNHNS, CDR2 SASEGT. The CDR3 extends over 16 amino acids. CDR3: CASSEPQGVSNQPQHF. The DNA of the CDR3 is TGTGCCAGCAGTGAGCCCCAGGGTGTAAGCAATCAGCCCCAGCATTTT.

This clonotype came up once. One junction end disagrees with the germline gene, perhaps due to a read error. The chain has TRBV3-1 and TRBJ2-1; no firm D call. Looked up from germline, CDR1 is LGHDT and CDR2 is YNNKEL (reference sequence). The length of the CDR3 is 19 residues. Here the CDR3 DNA reads TGTGTCAGCAGCCAAGTCCACGGAAGAGGTAAAGGGATTTACAATGAGCAGTTCTTC. Protein product: CVSSQVHGRGKGIYNEQFF.

This clonotype was picked up many times. The V gene is TRBV4-1, the J gene TRBJ2-1; D assignment may be TRBD1 or TRBD2 (6 bases each). The CDR3 spans 17 residues. Per the germline V gene, CDR1 is MGHRA and CDR2 is YSYEKL. V lost 3 bases and J 8 bases, leaving 23 bases between the germline ends. CDR3 nucleotides: TGCGCCAGCAGCCACGCCAGGGGCCGGGAGTCGGGCGATGAGCAGTTCTTC. Translated, it gives CASSHARGRESGDEQFF.

This clonotype appeared many times. The CDR3 nucleotides read TGTGCCACCAGGGGGCCTAGCGGGAGGTACAATGAGCAGTTCTTC. Translating gives CATRGPSGRYNEQFF. The chain couples TRBV24-1 to TRBJ2-1; 11 bases are a match to TRBD2. J was trimmed by 4 bases and V by 7 bases; bases with no gene match: 5. From germline, CDR1 is KGHDR and CDR2 SFDVKD. The CDR3 has 15 amino acids.

The chain combines TRBV6-5 with TRBJ1-2; D unclear. V was clipped by 2 bases and J by 8 bases, with 12 bases between them. The CDR3 loop spans 13 amino acids. Germline values: CDR1 MNHEY, CDR2 SVGAGI. The CDR3 protein is CASSYGRAGGYTF. The CDR3 coding sequence is TGTGCCAGCAGTTACGGGAGGGCAGGAGGCTACACCTTC.

The sample holds many counts of this clonotype. V gene TRBV24-1 combines with J gene TRBJ2-3, with D perhaps matching TRBD2 (5 bases). V lost 9 bases and J 3 bases, leaving 9 bases between the germline ends. CDR1 KGHDR and CDR2 SFDVKD come from the germline V gene. This CDR3 contains 12 residues. In DNA form, the CDR3 reads TGTGCCACCTCGGGAACAACAGATACGCAGTATTTT. Translation: CATSGTTDTQYF.

Many counts were recorded for this clonotype. The rearrangement joins TRBV24-1 to TRBJ2-5; D tentatively reads TRBD1 or TRBD2 (7 bases each). From germline, CDR1 is KGHDR and CDR2 SFDVKD. Trimming shortened V by 4 bases and J by 3 bases, and 20 bases separated the two germline ends. CDR3 length: 17 residues. CDR3 DNA: TGTGCCACCAGTGACTCCGAGGGGCCAGGGGGGGAAGAGACCCAGTACTTC. Its protein is CATSDSEGPGGEETQYF.

The sample holds a few counts of this clonotype. V usage is TRBV18 and J usage is TRBJ1-4, with 8 nucleotides matching TRBD1. V shed 1 base and J 8 bases; nucleotides not matched to a gene: 6. The germline gives CDR1 KGHSH, CDR2 LQKENI. This CDR3 has 15 amino acids. CDR3 coding DNA: TGTGCCAGCTCACCACTGGACAGGGTGGGAGAAAAACTGTTTTTT. Translated, it gives CASSPLDRVGEKLFF.